This TCR beta chain was observed in a study of shared clonotypes between healthy human individuals. Across the whole study: The study drew on a couple of women and three men aged 18 to 49 as donors.

Researchers ran the assay at a deep level. Assay used: immunoSEQ multiplex PCR; TCRdb lists only in-frame clones, some missing. This repertoire shows about 1.1 million clones, about 84% found once; its top ten account for under 0.65%. CDR3 length equals 15 residues. The V segment lost 2 bases and the J segment 5 bases; nucleotides outside the gene matches: 4. Germline CDR1 reads KGHSH; CDR2 reads LQKENI. Sequencing used memory CD4+ T cells from PBMCs. Subset specified: CD45RA-negative fraction. The genes are TRBV18 and TRBJ2-5, with 11 bases that match TRBD1. The source of this sequence is a man younger than 35 in good health. Some clones in this sample may be carry-over from other donors' samples. The CDR3 DNA is TGTGCCAGCTCACCAGGGACAGGGGGAGAGGAGACCCAGTACTTC. Its translation: CASSPGTGGEETQYF.